A selection of T cell receptor beta chains follows, all from one sample in a study of T cells expressing NK-cell markers. TCRdb reprocessed the 5' RACE reads; each CDR3 protein has one entry and no DNA is given. The repertoire table contains a few hundred thousand distinct CDR3 sequences. Sequencing used blood T cells: a sorted CD56 or NKG2C T cell subset, CD4+ or CD8+ T cells, or bulk PBMC T cells (not recorded which). The receptor source for this set is a man aged 18-69 years in good health. The CDR3 runs from the conserved cysteine through the conserved F or W.

V gene,J gene,CDR3 protein
TRBV5-1,TRBJ1-2,CASSLDGTTKMRNYGYTF
TRBV5-1,TRBJ2-3,CASSLEYIHTDTQYF
TRBV28,TRBJ1-1,CASSSYRGAGWNTEAFF
TRBV7-9,TRBJ2-7,CASSLTERAAYSF
TRBV6-1,TRBJ2-1,CASSEDEGPHNEQFF
TRBV20-1,TRBJ2-1,CSALASSYNEQFF
TRBV29-1,TRBJ2-1,CSVVAGLANNNEQFF
TRBV27,TRBJ2-1,CASRKIDRMDNEQFF
TRBV3-1,TRBJ1-4,CASSRQDHRSNEKLFF
TRBV12-3/TRBV12-4,TRBJ2-7,CASSFRGGGRTYEQYF
TRBV25-1,TRBJ2-6,CASSDYIGTGGLSGANVLTF
TRBV7-9,TRBJ1-4,CASSLGTITNEKLFF
TRBV5-5,TRBJ1-1,CASPSGAPMNTEAFF
TRBV24-1,TRBJ2-1,CATSDPSWGREGLAPYNEQFF
TRBV6-1,TRBJ1-5,CASEKGQDLVGAQHF
TRBV5-1,TRBJ1-4,CASSFWPEANEKLFF
TRBV11-2,TRBJ2-1,CASSFLYGDEQFF
TRBV19,TRBJ2-1,CASSILRTGINEQFF
TRBV7-2,TRBJ1-4,CASRPTGNPRLFF
TRBV7-9,TRBJ2-6,CASSLTGQGFGANVLTF